The 4 T cell receptor beta chains listed next were all sequenced from one sample in a study of blood T cell repertoires in COVID-19. The repertoire was sequenced with immunoSEQ multiplex PCR; TCRdb's copy has only in-frame clones and lacks some. The sample has fewer than 250,000 clones, roughly 85% seen once. What was sequenced was PBMCs or T cells enriched from blood (not recorded which). These receptor sequences come from a woman aged 50 to 60 with acute COVID-19.

The chain's CDR3 is CASSLRTDQAQYF. The CDR3 nucleotides are TGTGCCAGCAGCTTAAGGACTGATCAAGCGCAGTATTTT. V gene TRBV7-9 combines with J gene TRBJ2-3; D is possibly TRBD2 (5 bases). This CDR3 is 13 amino acids long. Trimming took 2 bases from V and 10 from J, leaving 13 bases between them. CDR1 SEHNR and CDR2 FQNEAQ come from the germline V gene (reference sequence).

This chain links TRBV27 with TRBJ1-2; D is ambiguous. Germline V gives CDR1 MNHEY, CDR2 SMNVEV (reference sequence). The CDR3 loop spans 13 amino acids. V lost 6 bases, J lost 4 bases, and 12 bases lay in between. The CDR3 DNA is TGTGCCAGCAGCCTTATAACGGGCTATGGCTACACCTTC. The encoded protein is CASSLITGYGYTF.

CDR3 sequence reads: CASSDSGTLNEQFF. For the CDR3, the DNA is TGTGCCAGCAGCGACTCCGGGACACTCAATGAGCAGTTCTTC. The chain joins TRBV5-6 to TRBJ2-1; D is perhaps TRBD1 (6 bases). Trimming took off 4 bases at V and 6 bases at J, with 14 bases between the two ends. Germline assignment: CDR1 SGHDT and CDR2 YYEEEE. The CDR3 covers 14 residues.

The chain links TRBV5-6 to TRBJ1-3; 7 bases match TRBD1. CDR1 and CDR2 from the germline V gene are SGHDT and YYEEEE. V lost 4 bases, J lost 1 base, and 5 bases stayed unmatched. The CDR3 length is 15 residues. The CDR3 region is CASSPTGKSGNTIYF. The CDR3 region has the DNA TGTGCCAGCAGCCCGACAGGGAAATCTGGAAACACCATATATTTT.